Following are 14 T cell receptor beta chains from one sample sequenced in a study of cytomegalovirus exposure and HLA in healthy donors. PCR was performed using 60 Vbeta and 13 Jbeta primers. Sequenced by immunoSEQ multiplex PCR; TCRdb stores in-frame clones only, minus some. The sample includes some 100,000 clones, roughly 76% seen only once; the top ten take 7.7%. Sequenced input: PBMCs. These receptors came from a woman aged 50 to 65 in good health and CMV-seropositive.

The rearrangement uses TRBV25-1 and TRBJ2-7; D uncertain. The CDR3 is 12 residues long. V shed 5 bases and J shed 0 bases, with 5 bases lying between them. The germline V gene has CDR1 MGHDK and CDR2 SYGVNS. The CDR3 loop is CASSRNSYEQYF. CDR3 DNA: TGTGCCAGCAGTCGTAACTCCTACGAGCAGTACTTC.

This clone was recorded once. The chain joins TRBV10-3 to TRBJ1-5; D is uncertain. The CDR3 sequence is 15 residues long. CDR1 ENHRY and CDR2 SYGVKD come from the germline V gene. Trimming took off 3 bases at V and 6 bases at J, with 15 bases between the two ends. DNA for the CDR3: TGTGCCATCAGTGACCCGTCGCGAAATTCTCAGCCCCAGCATTTT. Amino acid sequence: CAISDPSRNSQPQHF.

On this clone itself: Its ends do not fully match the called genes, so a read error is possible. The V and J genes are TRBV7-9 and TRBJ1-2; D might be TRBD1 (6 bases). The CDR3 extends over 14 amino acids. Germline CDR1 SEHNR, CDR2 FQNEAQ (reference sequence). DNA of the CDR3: TGTTCCAGCAGCCGGGACATTAATAACTATGGCTACACCTTC. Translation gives CSSSRDINNYGYTF.

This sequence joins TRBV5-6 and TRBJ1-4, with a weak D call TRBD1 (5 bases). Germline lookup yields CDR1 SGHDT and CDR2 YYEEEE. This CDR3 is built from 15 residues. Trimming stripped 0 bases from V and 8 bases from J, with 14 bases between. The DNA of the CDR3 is TGTGCCAGCAGCTTGGGGGGGGAAGCCAGGGAAAAACTGTTTTTT. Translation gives CASSLGGEAREKLFF. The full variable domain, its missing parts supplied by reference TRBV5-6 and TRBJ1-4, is DAGVTQSPTHLIKTRGQQVTLRCSPKSGHDTVSWYQQALGQGPQFIFQYYEEEERQRGNFPDRFSGHQFPNYSSELNVNALLLGDSALYLCASSLGGEAREKLFFGSGTQLSVL.

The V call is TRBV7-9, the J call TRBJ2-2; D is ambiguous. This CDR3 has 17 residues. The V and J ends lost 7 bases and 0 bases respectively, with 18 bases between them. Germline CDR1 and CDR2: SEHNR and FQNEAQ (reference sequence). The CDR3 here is CASKSHYRSANTGELFF. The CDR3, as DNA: TGTGCCAGCAAATCCCATTACCGGTCCGCGAACACCGGGGAGCTGTTTTTT.

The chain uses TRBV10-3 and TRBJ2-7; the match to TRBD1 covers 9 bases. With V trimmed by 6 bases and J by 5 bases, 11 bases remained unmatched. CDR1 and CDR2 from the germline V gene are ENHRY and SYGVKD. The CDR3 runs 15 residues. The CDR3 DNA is TGTGCCATCAGCCATCCCACAGGGGGCATTGACGAGCAGTACTTC. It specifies CAISHPTGGIDEQYF.

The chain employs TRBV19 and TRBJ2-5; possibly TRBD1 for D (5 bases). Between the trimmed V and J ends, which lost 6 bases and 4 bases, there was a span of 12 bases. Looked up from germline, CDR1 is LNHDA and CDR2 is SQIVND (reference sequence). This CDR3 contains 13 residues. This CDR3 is CASSDGALETQYF. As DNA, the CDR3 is TGTGCCAGTAGCGATGGGGCCCTAGAGACCCAGTACTTC.

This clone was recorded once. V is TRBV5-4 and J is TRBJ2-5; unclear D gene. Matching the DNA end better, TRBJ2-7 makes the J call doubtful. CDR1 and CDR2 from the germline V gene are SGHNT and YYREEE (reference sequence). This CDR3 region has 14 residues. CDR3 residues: CASSLGSSPYEQYF. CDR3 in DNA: TGTGCCAGCAGCTTGGGTAGCTCCCCCTACGAGCAGTACTTC.

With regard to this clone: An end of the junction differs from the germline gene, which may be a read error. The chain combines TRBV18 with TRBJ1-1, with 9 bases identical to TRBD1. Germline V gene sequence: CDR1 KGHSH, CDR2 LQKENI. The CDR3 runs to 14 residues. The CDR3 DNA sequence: TGTGCCAGCTCGCCACAGGGGGCAGTGACTGAAGCTTTCTTT. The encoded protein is CASSPQGAVTEAFF. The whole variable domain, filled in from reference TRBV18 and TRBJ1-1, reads NAGVMQNPRHLVRRRGQEARLRCSPMKGHSHVYWYRQLPEEGLKFMVYLQKENIIDESGMPKERFSAEFPKEGPSILRIQQVVRGDSAAYFCASSPQGAVTEAFFGQGTRLTVV.

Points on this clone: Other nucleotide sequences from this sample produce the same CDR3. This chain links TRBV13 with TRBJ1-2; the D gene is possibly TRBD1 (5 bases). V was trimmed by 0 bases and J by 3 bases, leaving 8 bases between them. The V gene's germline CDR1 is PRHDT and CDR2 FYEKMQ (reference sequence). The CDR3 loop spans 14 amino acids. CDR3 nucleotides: TGTGCCAGCAGCTTAGGCACGGGGGACTATGGCTACACCTTC. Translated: CASSLGTGDYGYTF.

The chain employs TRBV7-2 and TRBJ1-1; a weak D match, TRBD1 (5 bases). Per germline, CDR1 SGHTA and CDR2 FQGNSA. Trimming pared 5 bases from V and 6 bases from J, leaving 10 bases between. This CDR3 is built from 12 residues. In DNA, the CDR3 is TGTGCCAGCAGCGATCGACAGCCTGAAGCTTTCTTT. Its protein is CASSDRQPEAFF.

The CDR3 protein is CASSQTGGFGYTF. CDR3 sequence (DNA): TGTGCCAGCAGTCAAACAGGGGGCTTTGGCTACACCTTC. The chain combines TRBV6-5 with TRBJ1-2; 9 positions match TRBD1. The CDR3 extends over 13 amino acids. The junction had 5 bases not matched to a gene; V was cut back by 5 bases and J by 7 bases. In germline, CDR1 is MNHEY, CDR2 SVGAGI.

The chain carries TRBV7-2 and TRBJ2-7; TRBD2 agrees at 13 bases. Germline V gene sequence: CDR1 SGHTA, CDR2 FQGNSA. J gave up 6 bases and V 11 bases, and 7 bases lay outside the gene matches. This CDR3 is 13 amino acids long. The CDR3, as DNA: TGTGCCGTTCTTGGGACTAGCGGGGTCGAGCAGTACTTC. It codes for CAVLGTSGVEQYF.

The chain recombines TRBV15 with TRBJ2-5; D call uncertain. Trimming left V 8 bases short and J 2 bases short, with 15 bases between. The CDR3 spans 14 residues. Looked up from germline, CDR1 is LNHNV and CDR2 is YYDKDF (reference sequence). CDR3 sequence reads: CATRAGPRQETQYF. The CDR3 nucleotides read TGTGCCACCCGAGCCGGCCCCAGGCAAGAGACCCAGTACTTC.